The present T cell receptor beta chain was sequenced within a study of naive and memory T cell subsets (dated by TCRdb to the late 2010s). About the full investigation: The study applied an open-source, UMI-based TCR alpha and beta sequencing pipeline to sorted naive and memory peripheral blood T cell subsets. IgG serology results and the functional CMV T cell responses were in complete agreement. RNA was DNase-treated and reverse transcribed with TCR constant-region primers, mostly using SuperScript III. Study-level results and caveats: RNA-based TCR counts may be influenced by expression changes linked to T cell activation and differentiation. Clonotypes were defined as single alpha or beta chain sequences, not paired alpha/beta receptors. Once error correction was done, more than 95% of naive TCR sequences showed up just once, which made the naive abundance distributions much steeper than those of the memory subsets. TCR abundance followed a power law with an exponent that was different for naive and memory subsets but consistent across the three individuals. Naive repertoires, especially CD8, contained a few larger clonotypes, possibly memory cells re-expressing CD45RA. In both CD4 and CD8 cells, going from naive through CM, EM and EMRA, the Gini index went up while Shannon and inverse Simpson diversity went down. No ground truth was available to validate the repertoire findings for the naive and memory subsets.

Separate amplification of TCR alpha and beta chain libraries was performed from the second PCR step onward. To determine each donor's CMV status, fresh PBMCs were stimulated overnight with CMV viral lysate, and IFNgamma production from CD4+ T cells was then assessed. Using Miltenyi beads, CD4 T cells were first positively selected, and CD8 T cells were then positively selected from the CD4-negative fraction. Cells were stained for CD3, CD4, CD8, CD45RA, CD27 and a live/dead dye and were sorted on a BD Aria II into four subsets based on CD45RA and CD27. Blood was obtained from a few healthy volunteers, and the blood from each volunteer was fractionated into CD4 and CD8 T cells and subsequently into four differentiation subsets. Around 120 ml of peripheral blood was collected from each donor, and PBMC were isolated by Ficoll-Paque PLUS density-gradient centrifugation. The sorted cells were lysed in RLT buffer, after which RNA was extracted using a Qiagen RNeasy kit and kept at -80 degrees C.

The library was made by UMI-ligation and nested PCR. An equimolar mix of two oligonucleotides covering both TRBC1 and TRBC2 was used as the beta constant-region primer. A single-stranded oligonucleotide containing the SP2 primer and a 12-nucleotide UMI was joined to the 3' end of the cDNA by T4 RNA ligase 1. Four rounds of PCR were used to amplify ligated cDNA, with nested alpha and beta constant-region primers being used together with the SP2 primer. Incubation of the ligation reaction lasted about 18-25 hours at 16 degrees C. To avoid over-amplification, PCR2 was usually performed as a SYBR Green qPCR and halted once a predetermined threshold was reached. Apart from the first purification, every purification step used Agencourt AMPure XP magnetic beads. Libraries were quantified by Qubit and checked on a TapeStation, with a main peak expected near 650 bp. The pooled libraries were sequenced on an Illumina MiSeq using v2 2x251 paired-end kits, which usually yielded roughly 0.85-2.3 million reads per sample. Each sample's library went into the pool at roughly 4 nM, and 5-7% PhiX was added to help with cluster recognition. Regarding the original processing steps: Decombinator assigned V and J genes to Demultiplexor-processed FASTQ reads by tag matching, allowing a single base-pair mismatch. By using UMIs, Collapsinator corrected both sequencing errors and the frequency errors caused by PCR heterogeneity. TCRs were translated and CDR3s were extracted from the conserved cysteine to the FGXG phenylalanine by CDR3Translator, with non-productive sequences being flagged. Gini, Shannon entropy and inverse Simpson indices were calculated on repertoires subsampled to equal numbers of UMI-defined TCRs. Power-law fits to clonotype abundance distributions were performed by maximum likelihood within the linear range. On one naive CD8 sample, the pipeline and MIGEC gave similar UMI counts, unique TCR numbers and clonal distributions. One analysis removed from the naive repertoire any naive TCRs that were also found in any memory subset from the same donor. A set of several thousand CMV-associated CDR3 sequences, compiled from VDJdb and a published dataset, was used to search the repertoires. TCRdb itself trimmed the public reads at Q25 with fastp, ran MiXCR and retained productive beta chains. Identical CDR3 proteins give one entry, which carries the most common genes and DNA. The V and J calls, along with clone size, are taken from TCRdb and not from the paper's own processing. This sample holds 130,000 to 150,000 distinct CDR3 sequences; about 17% were observed only once. The ten biggest clones cover approximately 0.15% of the sample.

A few counts support this clonotype. The specificity of this receptor is unknown. No clone much larger than this one lies a single base away; base qualities are absent. The CDR3 goes from the cysteine to the phenylalanine over 15 residues. Only CDR3 DNA is held: 45 bases, read in frame from base 1. Per the germline V gene, MGHRA is the CDR1 and YSYEKL is the CDR2. The junction carries 15 bases between V and J, which are trimmed by 3 bases and 7 bases respectively. The receptor was derived from a human donor in good health. What was sequenced was naive CD4+ T cells from blood. The cell subset or site label of this sample denotes: naive T cells, CD45RA high CD27+. The receptor chain draws on TRBV4-1 and TRBJ2-2, with TRBD2 tentatively as D gene (6 bases match). The DNA reads as follows: TGCGCCAGCAGCCAGAAGGGGTGGGGAGGCGGGGAGCTGTTTTTT. It specifies CASSQKGWGGGELFF.